What follows is one TCR beta chain and its context. This clonotype was seen a few times. It lacks a known antigen. The DNA is omitted, as the CDR3 cannot be located on it reliably, and the CDR3 follows TCRdb's listing. The method behind the library was RT-PCR. The sequencer was an Illumina HiSeq 2500. The public reads were reanalyzed by TCRdb: fastp trimming at Q25, MiXCR alignment, in-frame beta chains only. Every distinct CDR3 protein forms one entry, paired with its most common genes and DNA. This sample has roughly 500,000 distinct CDR3 sequences in its table, and roughly 25% of those were observed once. 2.5% to 3.5% of the sample comes from the top ten. This sample was taken from a study of response to subunit inactivated influenza vaccine (dated by TCRdb to between 2018 and 2020). Regarding the study in general: Deep quantitative T cell receptor repertoire profiling was used in the study to track responses to a trivalent subunit inactivated influenza vaccine.

General study outcomes and caveats: According to the authors, only a limited number of new T cells may be recruited by each seasonal influenza vaccination.

From cysteine to phenylalanine, the CDR3 is 14 amino acids long. Separately, the same data were catalogued under a study of T cells expressing NK-cell markers. The second study, in turn, reports: TCR beta cDNA libraries were prepared using 5'RACE template switching, which introduced a universal primer site and unique molecular identifiers. TCR beta-chain repertoires were profiled in sorted CD3+CD56+NKG2C+, CD3+CD56+NKG2C- and CD3+CD56-NKG2C+ T-cell subsets from several donors. Seven of the eight sequenced donors were HCMV-seropositive and one was HCMV-seronegative. In several experiments an anti-gammadeltaTCR antibody was added to restrict sorting to alphabetaTCR-expressing T cells. For six donors, the dominant CD3+CD56+NKG2C+ clonotypes were among the top 10 CD8+ clonotypes and accounted for roughly 1.0-7.5% of CD8+ T cells. Those dominant clonotypes were again the most abundant among CD3+CD56-NKG2C+ cells in four donors, at roughly 25-60.1%. It remained unclear whether the expanded NKG2C-expressing T cell clones were specific for HCMV antigens. Randomly selected healthy volunteers, three men and five women, were used as the eight sequenced donors. To determine HCMV serostatus, a commercial ELISA kit was used to detect HCMV-specific IgG in serum. Ficoll density gradient centrifugation was used to isolate peripheral blood mononuclear cells from blood. Magnetic immunoseparation with Miltenyi isolation kits was used to isolate CD4+ and CD8+ T cells from PBMC. cDNA synthesis was primed from the TCR beta constant segment and was followed by two successive PCR amplification steps. Libraries were sequenced as 2 x 150 bp reads on Illumina HiSeq 2000/2500, MiSeq or NextSeq. MIGEC was used to demultiplex reads and group reads by UMI, and MiTCR was used to assemble and quantify clonotypes. To exclude erroneous sequences, any TCR cDNA sequence not supported by at least two reads was discarded. The tcR package was used for downstream repertoire analysis, and clonotypes were matched across fractions by CDR3 nucleotide sequence plus V segment. VDJmatch was used to annotate antigen specificity against VDJdb, with one amino acid substitution in CDR3 allowed.

Recombination linked TRBV21-1 to TRBJ2-7; TRBD1, the D gene given by the table, was not confirmed from the DNA. TRBV21-1 is an annotated pseudogene. Source: CD4+ T cells sorted from PBMCs, taken 12 days after vaccination. The origin of this receptor is a man in his fifties who received an inactivated influenza vaccine. Donor details come from another sample of the same person, matched by shared clones. CDR3 loop: CAVDVGQGAYEQYF.